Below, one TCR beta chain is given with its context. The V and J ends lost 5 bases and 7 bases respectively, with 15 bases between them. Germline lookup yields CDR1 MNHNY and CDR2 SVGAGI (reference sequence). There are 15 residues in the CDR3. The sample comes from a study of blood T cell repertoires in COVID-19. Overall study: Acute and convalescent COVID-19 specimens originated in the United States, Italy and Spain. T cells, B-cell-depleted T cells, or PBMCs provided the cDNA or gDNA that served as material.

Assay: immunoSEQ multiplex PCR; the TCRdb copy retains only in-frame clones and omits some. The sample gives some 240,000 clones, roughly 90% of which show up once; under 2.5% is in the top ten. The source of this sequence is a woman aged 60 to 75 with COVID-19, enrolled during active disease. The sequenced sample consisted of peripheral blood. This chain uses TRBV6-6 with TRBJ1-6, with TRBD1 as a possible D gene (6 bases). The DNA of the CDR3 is TGTGCCAGCAGTGAGGGAAAAGGGGGAAATTCACCCCTCCACTTT. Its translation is CASSEGKGGNSPLHF.